This T cell receptor (beta chain) is drawn from a study of CD8+ T cells in alopecia areata. The CDR3 spans 13 residues. Germline-derived CDR1 and CDR2 are MDHEN and SYDVKM. V lost 7 bases and J 7 bases, leaving 16 bases between the germline ends. RNA, once extracted, was reverse transcribed into cDNA for use as the sequencing template. TCRdb keeps only in-frame clones here, not all; method: immunoSEQ multiplex PCR. The profile shows about 180,000 clones, almost 65% of them singletons. The V and J genes are TRBV28 and TRBJ1-1, with D possibly TRBD1 on 6 matching bases. This sequence originates from a human donor with alopecia areata. Sequencing used CD4+ T cells sorted from blood, obtained at week 0. The CDR3: CASNPPDRLEAFF. The DNA of the CDR3 is TGTGCCAGCAACCCCCCCGACAGGCTTGAAGCTTTCTTT.